This TCR beta chain comes out of a study of T cells expressing NK-cell markers. Study-level information: Sorted CD3+CD56-NKG2C+, CD3+CD56+NKG2C- and CD3+CD56+NKG2C+ T cells were the source of the TCR beta repertoires. One of the eight sequenced donors was seronegative, whereas the other seven were HCMV-seropositive.

No DNA is given; TCRdb re-called the 5' RACE reads and lists each CDR3 protein once. Its table lists roughly 160,000 distinct CDR3 sequences. The length of the CDR3 is 15 residues. CDR1 MDHEN and CDR2 SYDVKM come from the germline V gene. Material: blood T cells: a sorted CD56 or NKG2C T cell subset, CD4+ or CD8+ T cells, or bulk PBMC T cells (not recorded which). The sequence derives from a woman aged 18-70 years in good health. This chain links TRBV28 with TRBJ2-1; the TCRdb D gene call, TRBD2, has no DNA to confirm it. The CDR3 here is CASTLGLAKYNEQFF.